This T cell receptor beta chain derives from a study of blood T cell repertoires in COVID-19. Background on the study: Sample material is recorded as cDNA or gDNA derived from T cells, B-cell-depleted T cells, or PBMCs.

Study processing details: Estimates of nucleated cell counts were drawn from the amplification of reference gene primers. This table comes from immunoSEQ multiplex PCR, and its TCRdb copy is limited to in-frame clones, with some not included. V, J and clone size are taken as reported in that table, and D and trimming were inferred from the DNA itself. The sample holds 200,000 to 250,000 clones; around 82% are singletons and the top ten take about 3.9%. The germline V gene has CDR1 SNHLY and CDR2 FYNNEI. V was cut by 7 bases and J by 15 bases, with 22 bases left in between. This CDR3 spans 14 amino acids.

Sequencing was performed on peripheral blood. The chain recombines TRBV2 with TRBJ1-6; no definite D call. The TCR comes from a woman aged 80 or over with acute or convalescent COVID-19. The CDR3 DNA is TGTGCCAGCACCCTAACGGGCGGGCATCGTAACCTCCACTTT. Its protein is CASTLTGGHRNLHF.